These 22 T cell receptor beta chains came from one sample sequenced in a study of STAT3 mutations in large granular lymphocyte leukemia. Overall study results and limits: In T-cell large granular lymphocyte leukemia, about half of patients showed multiple immunodominant subclonotypes.

No cognate antigen is known for these TCRs. The data were produced by immunoSEQ multiplex PCR, yet TCRdb's version contains in-frame clones alone and is incomplete. The profile covers approximately 9,100 clones, with 80% to 95% appearing a single time and 66% taken by the ten largest. Sequencing was performed on peripheral blood mononuclear cells. The origin of the receptors is a man between 60 and 70 years old with T-cell large granular lymphocyte leukemia. Some clones in this sample may be carry-over from other donors' samples.

In this sample, this clone turned up once. This chain connects TRBV11-2 to TRBJ2-7; TRBD2 aligns across 10 bases. CDR1 and CDR2 (germline): SGHAT, FQNNGV. With V trimmed by 0 bases and J by 7 bases, 12 bases remained unmatched. The CDR3 has 17 amino acids. The DNA for the CDR3 is TGTGCCAGCAGCTTAGATCGCGGTACTAGCGGGGTTCGTGAGCAGTACTTC. This translates into CASSLDRGTSGVREQYF.

This clone was recorded once. The J gene is TRBJ1-2, the V gene TRBV6-1; D not resolved. The V end lost 5 bases, the J end lost 6 bases, and 16 bases lay between the germline ends. CDR1 and CDR2 (germline): MNHNS, SASEGT. The CDR3 is 14 residues long. CDR3 sequence (DNA): TGTGCCAGCAGTCCTACCCCCGGGTCTCATGGCTACACCTTC. It is translated as CASSPTPGSHGYTF.

V and J are TRBV27 and TRBJ2-1; TRBD2 might be the D (6 bases). CDR1 and CDR2 (germline): MNHEY, SMNVEV (reference sequence). The CDR3 runs 16 residues. The V end was cut by 6 bases, the J end by 7 bases, with 22 bases between. CDR3: CASSRTPGLLGNEQFF. The CDR3, as DNA: TGTGCCAGCAGCCGGACCCCGGGACTCCTTGGGAATGAGCAGTTCTTC.

The chain's CDR3 is CASSPPTSGSFGNEQFF. The CDR3 coding sequence is TGTGCCAGCTCACCACCGACTAGCGGGAGTTTTGGGAATGAGCAGTTCTTC. This chain links TRBV18 with TRBJ2-1; 12 bases map to TRBD2. This CDR3 region has 17 residues. The V gene's germline CDR1 is KGHSH and CDR2 LQKENI. V lost 0 bases to trimming and J lost 7 bases; unmatched junction nucleotides: 7.

CDR3 DNA: TGTGCCAGCAGGTTATTAAGCTCCTATAATTCACCCCTCCACTTT. It is translated as CASRLLSSYNSPLHF. This chain uses TRBV11-2 with TRBJ1-6; D remains ambiguous. The CDR3 length is 15 residues. CDR1 SGHAT and CDR2 FQNNGV come from the germline V gene. V was trimmed by 6 bases and J by 0 bases, leaving 9 bases between them.

The CDR3 DNA follows: TGTGCCAGCAGCTTAGCGCTGGCGACAGATCTCTACGAGCAGTACTTC. Amino acid sequence: CASSLALATDLYEQYF. The chain couples TRBV7-9 to TRBJ2-7; tentatively, D is TRBD1 (5 bases). V was pared by 0 bases and J by 3 bases, with 15 bases between. Per the germline V gene, CDR1 is SEHNR and CDR2 is FQNEAQ (reference sequence). The CDR3 is 16 amino acids.

The chain employs TRBV29-1 and TRBJ1-2, with unresolved D. Trimming removed 3 bases from V and 2 bases from J, with 7 bases in between. Germline V lookup: CDR1 SQVTM, CDR2 ANQGSEA. The CDR3 has 12 residues. The CDR3 DNA is TGCAGCGTTGAGACGGAGAACTATGGCTACACCTTC. Amino acid sequence: CSVETENYGYTF.

Here the CDR3 reads CASIQSGLRTEAFF. The CDR3 nucleotides are TGTGCCAGCATTCAATCCGGACTACGCACTGAAGCTTTCTTT. The rearrangement links TRBV6-5 to TRBJ1-1; no clear D gene. There are 14 residues in the CDR3. V lost 7 bases and J lost 4, with 16 bases in between. CDR1 MNHEY and CDR2 SVGAGI come from the germline V gene.

The chain has TRBV7-2 and TRBJ2-3; TRBD2 aligns across 12 bases. Trimming took 3 bases from V and 10 from J; bases not matched to a gene: 8. CDR1 is SGHTA and CDR2 is FQGNSA in the germline V gene. The length of the CDR3 is 15 residues. CDR3 DNA sequence: TGTGCCAGCAGCTTCGGGTGGACTAGCGGGGTTGCGCAGTATTTT. It is translated as CASSFGWTSGVAQYF. Based on the CDR3 plus reference TRBV7-2 and TRBJ2-3, the full variable domain is GAGVSQSPSNKVTEKGKDVELRCDPISGHTALYWYRQSLGQGLEFLIYFQGNSAPDKSGLPSDRFSAERTGGSVSTLTIQRTQQEDSAVYLCASSFGWTSGVAQYFGPGTRLTVL.

This chain uses TRBV9 with TRBJ2-7; 10 bases fit TRBD1. V dropped 4 bases and J dropped 6; count of bases not matched to a gene: 10. This CDR3 region has 15 residues. CDR1 is SGDLS and CDR2 is YYNGEE in the germline V gene. The CDR3 region is CASSPEGQGGGEQYF. As DNA, the CDR3 is TGTGCCAGCAGCCCCGAAGGACAGGGGGGGGGCGAGCAGTACTTC.

V usage is TRBV9 and J usage is TRBJ1-3, with D unresolved. V shed 0 bases and J shed 0 bases, with 4 bases lying between them. The length of the CDR3 is 14 residues. Germline V gene data show CDR1 as SGDLS and CDR2 as YYNGEE. The CDR3 nucleotides read TGTGCCAGCAGCGTAGATGGCTCTGGAAACACCATATATTTT. Amino acids: CASSVDGSGNTIYF.

The chain is built from TRBV5-6 and TRBJ1-1; D uncertain. The CDR3 consists of 15 residues. Germline CDR1 SGHDT, CDR2 YYEEEE. The V and J ends lost 5 bases and 5 bases respectively, with 19 bases between them. The DNA for the CDR3 is TGTGCCAGCAGGGGGTACTACTCAGTTACTACTGAAGCTTTCTTT. It encodes CASRGYYSVTTEAFF. Full variable domain (remainder filled in from reference TRBV5-6 and TRBJ1-1): DAGVTQSPTHLIKTRGQQVTLRCSPKSGHDTVSWYQQALGQGPQFIFQYYEEEERQRGNFPDRFSGHQFPNYSSELNVNALLLGDSALYLCASRGYYSVTTEAFFGQGTRLTVV.

The chain combines TRBV19 with TRBJ1-1; 8 positions match TRBD1. CDR3 length: 14 amino acids. The germline CDR1 and CDR2 sequences are LNHDA and SQIVND (reference sequence). J was trimmed by 6 bases and V by 3 bases; bases with no gene match: 6. CDR3 sequence (DNA): TGTGCCAGTAGTATTTTGACAGGGGCCCCTGAAGCTTTCTTT. This translates into CASSILTGAPEAFF.

In its sample, this clone ranks as medium-sized (0.01 to 0.1%). The J gene is TRBJ2-7, the V gene TRBV27, with 12 bases fitting TRBD2. Losses at the gene ends were 0 bases for V and 6 bases for J; bases not matched to a gene: 3. Looked up from germline, CDR1 is MNHEY and CDR2 is SMNVEV (reference sequence). The CDR3 totals 15 residues. CDR3 nucleotide sequence: TGTGCCAGCAGTTTATCGACTAGCGGGAGTGGCGAGCAGTACTTC. As protein: CASSLSTSGSGEQYF.

In this sample, this clone turned up once. The chain employs TRBV9 and TRBJ2-1; 13 bases align to TRBD2. Germline loops: CDR1 SGDLS, CDR2 YYNGEE. Germline trimming cut 6 bases from V and 8 bases from J; bases unmatched to any gene: 8. This CDR3 is built from 15 residues. CDR3 sequence reads: CASTRGTSGNYEQFF. CDR3 bases: TGTGCCAGCACCCGCGGGACTAGCGGGAACTATGAGCAGTTCTTC.

The rearrangement links TRBV5-1 to TRBJ1-4, with 12 bases fitting TRBD1. With V trimmed by 4 bases and J by 8 bases, 3 bases remained unmatched. Germline V gene lookup returns CDR1 SGHRS and CDR2 YFSETQ. This CDR3 contains 14 residues. CDR3 in amino acids: CASSPGTGGEKLFF. In DNA form, the CDR3 reads TGCGCCAGCAGCCCCGGGACAGGGGGCGAAAAACTGTTTTTT.

There are a few counts of this clone. V usage is TRBV5-1 and J usage is TRBJ1-2, with D perhaps TRBD1 (6 bases). This CDR3 has 15 amino acids. V was trimmed by 0 bases and J by 4 bases, leaving 13 bases between them. From germline, CDR1 is SGHRS and CDR2 YFSETQ. CDR3 protein: CASSLAPEDSYGYTF. CDR3 coding DNA: TGCGCCAGCAGCTTGGCCCCAGAGGACAGCTATGGCTACACCTTC.

The chain combines TRBV18 with TRBJ1-6, with D unresolved. V shed 3 bases and J shed 8 bases, with 14 bases lying between them. Per germline, CDR1 KGHSH and CDR2 LQKENI. CDR3 size: 15 residues. The CDR3 DNA reads as TGTGCCAGCTCACCCTCCGTGCAACTCTATTCACCCCTCCACTTT. Protein sequence: CASSPSVQLYSPLHF.

This sequence joins TRBV5-6 and TRBJ2-7; the D gene could be TRBD1 or TRBD2 (5 bases each). Trimming pared 4 bases from V and 4 bases from J, leaving 9 bases between. CDR1 SGHDT and CDR2 YYEEEE come from the germline V gene. CDR3 length: 12 residues. For the CDR3, the DNA is TGTGCCAGCAGCGAGGGACCATACGAGCAGTACTTC. Its protein is CASSEGPYEQYF. Full variable domain (outside the CDR3, taken from reference TRBV5-6 and TRBJ2-7): DAGVTQSPTHLIKTRGQQVTLRCSPKSGHDTVSWYQQALGQGPQFIFQYYEEEERQRGNFPDRFSGHQFPNYSSELNVNALLLGDSALYLCASSEGPYEQYFGPGTRLTVT.

The chain recombines TRBV5-1 with TRBJ1-3; D is uncertain. V was trimmed by 0 bases and J by 1 base, leaving 8 bases between them. The length of the CDR3 is 15 residues. Germline lookup yields CDR1 SGHRS and CDR2 YFSETQ. CDR3 residues: CASSLGSGSGNTIYF. The CDR3 region has the DNA TGCGCCAGCAGCTTGGGAAGCGGGTCTGGAAACACCATATATTTT.

The rearrangement links TRBV18 to TRBJ2-3, with D possibly matching TRBD1 (6 bases). V lost 1 base to trimming and J lost 3 bases, with 11 bases between them. Germline assignment: CDR1 KGHSH and CDR2 LQKENI. This CDR3 spans 15 amino acids. CDR3 amino acids: CASSPLAQGTDTQYF. In DNA form, the CDR3 reads TGTGCCAGCTCACCACTAGCCCAGGGGACAGATACGCAGTATTTT.

For the CDR3, the DNA is TGTGCCTGGGGGTTACAGGGACGGGTGCAGTACTTC. As protein: CAWGLQGRVQYF. The rearrangement uses TRBV30 and TRBJ2-7; a weak D match, TRBD1 (6 bases). Per germline, CDR1 GTSNPN and CDR2 SVGIG (reference sequence). The CDR3 covers 12 residues. V gave up 5 bases and J gave up 9 bases, with 17 bases separating them.